This TCR beta chain was recorded in a study of cytomegalovirus exposure and HLA in healthy donors. The PCR contained 60 Vbeta and 13 Jbeta primers. Per the authors' pipeline: Unique TCR beta chains numbered around 80 million in a later analysis, with roughly 9.9 million shared. Assay used: immunoSEQ multiplex PCR; TCRdb lists only in-frame clones, some missing. V and J calls and clone size are as listed in that table; D and trimming were resolved from the DNA. The data contain 150,000 to 200,000 clones, over 65% of them singletons. The CDR3 sequence is 15 residues long. V was clipped by 2 bases and J by 1 base, with 10 bases between them. The germline V gene has CDR1 MNHNY and CDR2 SVGAGI (reference sequence). Every donor was a healthy person donating bone marrow.

The TCR sequence derives from a man aged 35 to 55 in good health and CMV-seropositive. Sequencing used PBMCs. The V call is TRBV6-6, the J call TRBJ2-3, with D possibly being TRBD2 (5 bases). The CDR3 here is CASSYGGPGTDTQYF. The DNA of the CDR3 is TGTGCCAGCAGTTACGGAGGTCCTGGCACAGATACGCAGTATTTT.